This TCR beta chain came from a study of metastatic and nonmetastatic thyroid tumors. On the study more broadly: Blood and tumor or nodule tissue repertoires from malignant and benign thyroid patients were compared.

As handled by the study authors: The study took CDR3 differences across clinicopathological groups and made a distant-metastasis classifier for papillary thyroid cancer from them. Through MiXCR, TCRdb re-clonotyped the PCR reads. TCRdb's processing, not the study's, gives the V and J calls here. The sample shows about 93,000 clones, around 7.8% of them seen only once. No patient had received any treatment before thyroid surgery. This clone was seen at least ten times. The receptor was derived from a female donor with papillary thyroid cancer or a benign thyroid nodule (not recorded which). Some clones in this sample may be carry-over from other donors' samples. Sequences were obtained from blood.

The CDR3 region is CASAGPTYEQYF. CDR3 coding DNA: TGTGCCAGCGCCGGACCTACCTACGAGCAGTACTTC. The genes are TRBV7-2 and TRBJ2-7; the D is unclear. The ends were cut back, 8 bases at V and 2 bases at J, with 10 bases in the middle. This CDR3 region has 12 residues. Per the germline V gene, CDR1 is SGHTA and CDR2 is FQGNSA.